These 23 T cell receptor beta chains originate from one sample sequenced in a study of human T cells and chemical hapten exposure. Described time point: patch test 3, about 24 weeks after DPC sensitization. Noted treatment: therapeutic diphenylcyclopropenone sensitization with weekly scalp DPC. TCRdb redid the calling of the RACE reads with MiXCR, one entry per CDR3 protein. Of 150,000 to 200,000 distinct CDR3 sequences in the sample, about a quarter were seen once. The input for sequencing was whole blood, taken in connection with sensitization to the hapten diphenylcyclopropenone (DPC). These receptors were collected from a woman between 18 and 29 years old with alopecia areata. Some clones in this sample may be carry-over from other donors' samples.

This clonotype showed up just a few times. The CDR3 here is CASATSDSRTDTQYF. The DNA of the CDR3 is TGTGCCAGTGCGACTAGCGACTCTCGCACAGATACGCAGTATTTT. The chain recombines TRBV19 with TRBJ2-3; 8 bases map to TRBD2. CDR1 is LNHDA and CDR2 is SQIVND in the germline V gene (reference sequence). V shed 8 bases and J 1 base; nucleotides not matched to a gene: 8. The CDR3 consists of 15 residues.

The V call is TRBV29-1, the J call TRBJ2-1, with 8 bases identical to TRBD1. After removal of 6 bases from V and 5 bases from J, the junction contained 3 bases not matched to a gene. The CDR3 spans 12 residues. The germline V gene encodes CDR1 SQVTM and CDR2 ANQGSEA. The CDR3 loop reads CSVGQAHNEQFF. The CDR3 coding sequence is TGCAGCGTGGGACAGGCCCACAATGAGCAGTTCTTC.

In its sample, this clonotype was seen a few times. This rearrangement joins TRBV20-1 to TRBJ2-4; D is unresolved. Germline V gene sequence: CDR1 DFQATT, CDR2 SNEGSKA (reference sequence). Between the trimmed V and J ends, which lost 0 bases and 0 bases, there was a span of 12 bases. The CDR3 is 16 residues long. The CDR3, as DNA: TGCAGTGCTAGAGACCGGGCCCCTTTAGCCAAAAACATTCAGTACTTC. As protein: CSARDRAPLAKNIQYF.

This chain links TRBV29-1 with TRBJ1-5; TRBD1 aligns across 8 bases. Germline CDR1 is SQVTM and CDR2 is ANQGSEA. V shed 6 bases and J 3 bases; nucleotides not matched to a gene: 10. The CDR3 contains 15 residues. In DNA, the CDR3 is TGCAGCGTAACCCCCGACAGGGGTCACAATCAGCCCCAGCATTTT. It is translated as CSVTPDRGHNQPQHF.

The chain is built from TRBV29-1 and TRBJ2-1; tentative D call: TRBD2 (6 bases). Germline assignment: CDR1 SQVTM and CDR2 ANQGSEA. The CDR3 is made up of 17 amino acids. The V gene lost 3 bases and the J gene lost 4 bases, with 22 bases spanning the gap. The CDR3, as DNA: TGCAGCGTTGATGCCTCCGGTAGCGGTCAAATGTACAATGAGCAGTTCTTC. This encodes CSVDASGSGQMYNEQFF.

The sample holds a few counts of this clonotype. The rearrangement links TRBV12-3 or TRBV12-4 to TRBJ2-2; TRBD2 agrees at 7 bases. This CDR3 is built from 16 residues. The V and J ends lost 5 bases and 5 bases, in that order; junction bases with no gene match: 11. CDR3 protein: CASSPRGGPSTGELFF. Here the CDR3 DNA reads TGTGCCAGCAGTCCGCGGGGAGGGCCGAGTACCGGGGAGCTGTTTTTT.

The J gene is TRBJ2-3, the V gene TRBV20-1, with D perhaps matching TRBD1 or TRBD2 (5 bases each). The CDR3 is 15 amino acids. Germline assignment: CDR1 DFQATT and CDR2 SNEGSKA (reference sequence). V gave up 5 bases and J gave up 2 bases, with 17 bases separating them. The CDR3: CSALLGASYTDTQYF. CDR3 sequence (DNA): TGCAGTGCTTTGCTAGGGGCTAGCTACACAGATACGCAGTATTTT.

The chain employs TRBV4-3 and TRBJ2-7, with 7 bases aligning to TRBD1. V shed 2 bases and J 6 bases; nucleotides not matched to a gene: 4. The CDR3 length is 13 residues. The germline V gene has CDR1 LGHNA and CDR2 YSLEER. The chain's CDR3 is CASSQRQGSEQYF. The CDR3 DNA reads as TGCGCCAGCAGCCAACGACAGGGATCCGAGCAGTACTTC.

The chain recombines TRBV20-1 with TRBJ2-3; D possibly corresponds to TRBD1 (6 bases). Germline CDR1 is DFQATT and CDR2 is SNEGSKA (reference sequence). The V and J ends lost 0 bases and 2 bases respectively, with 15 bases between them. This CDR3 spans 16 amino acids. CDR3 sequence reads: CSARDGGQVITDTQYF. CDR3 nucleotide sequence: TGCAGTGCTAGAGATGGGGGCCAGGTTATCACAGATACGCAGTATTTT.

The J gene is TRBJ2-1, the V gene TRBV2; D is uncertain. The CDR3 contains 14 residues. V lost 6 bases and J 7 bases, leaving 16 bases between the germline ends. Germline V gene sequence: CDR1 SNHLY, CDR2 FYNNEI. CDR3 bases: TGTGCCAGCAGCCCCGAAACGAGTGGGAATGAGCAGTTCTTC. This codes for CASSPETSGNEQFF.

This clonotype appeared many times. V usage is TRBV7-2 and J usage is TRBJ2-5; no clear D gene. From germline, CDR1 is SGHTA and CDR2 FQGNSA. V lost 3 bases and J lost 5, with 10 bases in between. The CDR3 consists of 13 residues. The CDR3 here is CASSFRITETQYF. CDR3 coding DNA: TGTGCCAGCAGCTTCCGAATCACCGAGACCCAGTACTTC. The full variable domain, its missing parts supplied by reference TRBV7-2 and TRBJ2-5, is GAGVSQSPSNKVTEKGKDVELRCDPISGHTALYWYRQSLGQGLEFLIYFQGNSAPDKSGLPSDRFSAERTGGSVSTLTIQRTQQEDSAVYLCASSFRITETQYFGPGTRLLVL.

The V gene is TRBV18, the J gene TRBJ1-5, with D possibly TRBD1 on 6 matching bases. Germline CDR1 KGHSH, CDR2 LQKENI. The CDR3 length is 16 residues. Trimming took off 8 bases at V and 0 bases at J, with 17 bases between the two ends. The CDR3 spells CASAMGGPGSNQPQHF. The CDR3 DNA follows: TGTGCCAGCGCCATGGGGGGGCCAGGTAGCAATCAGCCCCAGCATTTT.

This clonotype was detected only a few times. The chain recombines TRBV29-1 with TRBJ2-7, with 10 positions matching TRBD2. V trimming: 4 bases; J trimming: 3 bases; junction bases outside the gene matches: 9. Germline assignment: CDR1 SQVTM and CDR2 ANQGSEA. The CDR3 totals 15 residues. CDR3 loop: CSVAGLAGDLYEQYF. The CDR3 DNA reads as TGCAGCGTTGCGGGTCTAGCGGGAGACCTCTACGAGCAGTACTTC.

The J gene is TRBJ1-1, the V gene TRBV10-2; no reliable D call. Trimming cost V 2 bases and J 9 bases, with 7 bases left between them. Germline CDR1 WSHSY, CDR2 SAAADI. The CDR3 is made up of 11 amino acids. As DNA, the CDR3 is TGCGCCAGCAGTGAGAGTGGAAAAGCTTTCTTT. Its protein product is CASSESGKAFF.

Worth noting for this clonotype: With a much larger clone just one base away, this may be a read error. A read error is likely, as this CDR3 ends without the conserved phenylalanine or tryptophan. CDR3 loop: CATGTGISYEQYL. DNA of the CDR3: TGTGCCACTGGGACAGGGATCTCCTACGAGCAGTACCTC. This chain connects TRBV15 to TRBJ2-7; the match to TRBD1 covers 9 bases. V lost 9 bases to trimming and J lost 0 bases; unmatched junction nucleotides: 3. Germline V gene sequence: CDR1 LNHNV, CDR2 YYDKDF (reference sequence). This CDR3 is built from 13 residues.

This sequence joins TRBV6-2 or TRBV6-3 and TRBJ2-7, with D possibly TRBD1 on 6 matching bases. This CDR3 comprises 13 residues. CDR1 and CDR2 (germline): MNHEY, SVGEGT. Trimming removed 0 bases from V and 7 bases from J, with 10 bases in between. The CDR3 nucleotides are TGTGCCAGCAGTTACTCAGTAACAGGGGAGCAGTACTTC. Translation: CASSYSVTGEQYF.

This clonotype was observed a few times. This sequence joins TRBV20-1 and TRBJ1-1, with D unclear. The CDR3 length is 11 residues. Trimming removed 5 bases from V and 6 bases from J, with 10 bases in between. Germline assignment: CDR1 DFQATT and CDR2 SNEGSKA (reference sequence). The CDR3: CSAETGAEAFF. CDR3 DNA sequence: TGCAGTGCTGAGACTGGGGCTGAAGCTTTCTTT.

This CDR3 is CASSEQVTAGELFF. DNA for the CDR3: TGCGCCAGCAGCGAACAGGTGACTGCCGGGGAGCTGTTTTTT. The V and J genes are TRBV5-1 and TRBJ2-2; possible D gene TRBD1, 5 bases. Germline V CDR1 and CDR2: SGHRS, YFSETQ. V shed 4 bases and J shed 6 bases, with 13 bases lying between them. The CDR3 is made up of 14 amino acids.

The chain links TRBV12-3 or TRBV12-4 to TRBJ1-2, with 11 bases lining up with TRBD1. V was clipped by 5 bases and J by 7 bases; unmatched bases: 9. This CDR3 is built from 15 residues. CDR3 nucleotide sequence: TGTGCCAGCAGTCCAAGGACAGGGGGCGCGTCTGGCTACACCTTC. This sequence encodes CASSPRTGGASGYTF.

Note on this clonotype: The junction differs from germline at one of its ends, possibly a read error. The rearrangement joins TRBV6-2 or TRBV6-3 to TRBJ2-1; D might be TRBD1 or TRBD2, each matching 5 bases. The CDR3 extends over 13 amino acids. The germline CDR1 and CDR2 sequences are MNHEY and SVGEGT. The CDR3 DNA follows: TGTGCCAGCAGTTTGCCAGGGACGGGCCCTGGGGTCTTC. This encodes CASSLPGTGPGVF.

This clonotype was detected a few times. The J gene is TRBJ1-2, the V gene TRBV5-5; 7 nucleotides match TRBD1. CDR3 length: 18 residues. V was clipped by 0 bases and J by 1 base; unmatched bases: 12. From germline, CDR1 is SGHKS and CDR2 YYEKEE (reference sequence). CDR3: CASSLVGGGGFLNYGYTF. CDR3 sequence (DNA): TGTGCCAGCAGCTTGGTTGGAGGGGGCGGCTTTCTTAACTATGGCTACACCTTC.

The CDR3 reads CASSLSRTVENIQYF. The CDR3 bases are TGTGCCAGCAGCTTATCCCGGACCGTCGAAAACATTCAGTACTTC. The chain couples TRBV7-2 to TRBJ2-4; no firm D call. This CDR3 is built from 15 residues. V lost 2 bases, J lost 5 bases, and 13 bases lay in between. In germline, CDR1 is SGHTA, CDR2 FQGNSA.

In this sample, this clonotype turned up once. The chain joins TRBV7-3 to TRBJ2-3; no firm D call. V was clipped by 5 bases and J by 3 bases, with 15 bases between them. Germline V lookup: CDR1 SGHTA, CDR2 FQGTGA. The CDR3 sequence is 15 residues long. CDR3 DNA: TGTGCCAGCAGCCCATCGTATCAGAAAACAGATACGCAGTATTTT. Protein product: CASSPSYQKTDTQYF. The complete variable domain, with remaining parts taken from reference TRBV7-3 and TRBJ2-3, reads GAGVSQTPSNKVTEKGKYVELRCDPISGHTALYWYRQSLGQGPEFLIYFQGTGAADDSGLPNDRFFAVRPEGSVSTLKIQRTERGDSAVYLCASSPSYQKTDTQYFGPGTRLTVL.